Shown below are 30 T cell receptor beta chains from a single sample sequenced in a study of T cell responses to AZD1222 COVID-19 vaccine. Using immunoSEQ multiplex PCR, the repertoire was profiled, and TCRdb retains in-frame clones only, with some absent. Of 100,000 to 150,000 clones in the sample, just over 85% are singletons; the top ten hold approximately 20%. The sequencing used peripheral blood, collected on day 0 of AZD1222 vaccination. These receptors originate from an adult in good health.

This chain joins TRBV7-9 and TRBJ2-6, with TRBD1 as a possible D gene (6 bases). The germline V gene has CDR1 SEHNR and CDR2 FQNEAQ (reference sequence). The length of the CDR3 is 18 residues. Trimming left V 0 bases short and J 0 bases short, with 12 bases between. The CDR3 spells CASSLAGRGPSGANVLTF. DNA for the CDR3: TGTGCCAGCAGCTTAGCTGGCAGGGGTCCCTCTGGGGCCAACGTCCTGACTTTC.

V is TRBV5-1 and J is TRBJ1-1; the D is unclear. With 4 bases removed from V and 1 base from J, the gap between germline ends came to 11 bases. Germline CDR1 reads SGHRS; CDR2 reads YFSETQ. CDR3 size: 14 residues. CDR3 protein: CASSREGTNTEAFF. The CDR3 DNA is TGCGCCAGCAGCCGGGAAGGTACGAACACTGAAGCTTTCTTT.

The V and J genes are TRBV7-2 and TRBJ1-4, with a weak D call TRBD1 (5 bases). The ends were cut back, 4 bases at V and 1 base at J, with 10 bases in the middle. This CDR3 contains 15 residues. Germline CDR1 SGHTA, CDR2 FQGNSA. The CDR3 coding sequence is TGTGCCAGCAGCTCGTTTGGGGGAACTAATGAAAAACTGTTTTTT. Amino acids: CASSSFGGTNEKLFF.

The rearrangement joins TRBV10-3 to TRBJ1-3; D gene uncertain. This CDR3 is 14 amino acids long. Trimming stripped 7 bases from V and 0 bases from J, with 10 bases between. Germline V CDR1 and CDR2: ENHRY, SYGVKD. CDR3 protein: CAITPGASGNTIYF. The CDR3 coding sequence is TGTGCCATCACTCCGGGAGCCTCTGGAAACACCATATATTTT.

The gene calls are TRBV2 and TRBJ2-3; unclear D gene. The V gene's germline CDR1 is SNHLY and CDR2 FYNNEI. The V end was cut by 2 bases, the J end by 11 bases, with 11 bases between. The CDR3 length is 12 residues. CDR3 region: CASSERRALQYF. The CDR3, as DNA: TGTGCCAGCAGTGAAAGAAGGGCCCTGCAGTATTTT.

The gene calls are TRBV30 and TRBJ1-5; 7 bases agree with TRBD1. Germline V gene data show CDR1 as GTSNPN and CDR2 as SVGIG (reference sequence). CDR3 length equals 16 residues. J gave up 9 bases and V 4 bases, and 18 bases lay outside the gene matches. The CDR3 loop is CAWKSTFFGQDGPQHF. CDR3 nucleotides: TGTGCCTGGAAGTCGACATTCTTTGGACAGGACGGGCCCCAGCATTTT.

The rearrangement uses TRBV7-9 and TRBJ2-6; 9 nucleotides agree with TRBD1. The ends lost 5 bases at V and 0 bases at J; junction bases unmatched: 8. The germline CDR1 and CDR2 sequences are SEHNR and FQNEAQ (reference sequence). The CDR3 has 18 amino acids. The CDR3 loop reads CASSLPWTGDSGANVLTF. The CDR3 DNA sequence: TGTGCCAGCAGCCTGCCTTGGACAGGGGACTCTGGGGCCAACGTCCTGACTTTC. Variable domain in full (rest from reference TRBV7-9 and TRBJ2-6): DTGVSQNPRHKITKRGQNVTFRCDPISEHNRLYWYRQTLGQGPEFLTYFQNEAQLEKSRLLSDRFSAERPKGSFSTLEIQRTEQGDSAMYLCASSLPWTGDSGANVLTFGAGSRLTVL.

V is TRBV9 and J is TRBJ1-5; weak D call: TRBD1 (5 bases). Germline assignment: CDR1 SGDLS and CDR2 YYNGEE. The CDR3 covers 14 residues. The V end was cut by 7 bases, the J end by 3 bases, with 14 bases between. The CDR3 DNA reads TGTGCCAGCGGGGGAGGCTCGGACAATCAGCCCCAGCATTTT. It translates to CASGGGSDNQPQHF. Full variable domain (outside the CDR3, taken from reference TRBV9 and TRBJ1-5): DSGVTQTPKHLITATGQRVTLRCSPRSGDLSVYWYQQSLDQGLQFLIQYYNGEERAKGNILERFSAQQFPDLHSELNLSSLELGDSALYFCASGGGSDNQPQHFGDGTRLSIL.

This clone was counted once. This CDR3 is CASSSRPGAGNTIYF. CDR3 nucleotide sequence: TGTGCCAGCAGTTCTCGCCCCGGAGCAGGAAACACCATATATTTT. The rearrangement joins TRBV6-6 to TRBJ1-3, with D uncertain. Germline CDR1 MNHNY, CDR2 SVGAGI (reference sequence). The V end was cut by 4 bases, the J end by 4 bases, with 14 bases between. CDR3 length: 15 amino acids.

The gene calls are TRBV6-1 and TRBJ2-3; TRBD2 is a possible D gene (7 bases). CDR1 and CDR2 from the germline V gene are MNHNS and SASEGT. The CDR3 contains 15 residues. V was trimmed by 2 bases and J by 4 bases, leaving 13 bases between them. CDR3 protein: CASSERRGAADTQYF. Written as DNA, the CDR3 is TGTGCCAGCAGTGAACGTCGGGGGGCGGCAGATACGCAGTATTTT.

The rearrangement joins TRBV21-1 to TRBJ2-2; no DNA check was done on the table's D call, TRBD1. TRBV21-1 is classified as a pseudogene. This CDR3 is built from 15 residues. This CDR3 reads CASSWDSLDTGELFF. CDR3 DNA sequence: TGTGCCAGCAGCTGGGACAGCCTGGACACCGGGGAGCTGTTTTTT.

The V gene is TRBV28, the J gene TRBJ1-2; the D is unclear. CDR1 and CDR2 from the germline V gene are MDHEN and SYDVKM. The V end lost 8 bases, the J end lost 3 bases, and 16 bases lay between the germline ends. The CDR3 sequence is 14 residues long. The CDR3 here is CASRRPLGDYGYTF. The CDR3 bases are TGTGCCAGCCGTCGGCCACTGGGAGACTATGGCTACACCTTC.

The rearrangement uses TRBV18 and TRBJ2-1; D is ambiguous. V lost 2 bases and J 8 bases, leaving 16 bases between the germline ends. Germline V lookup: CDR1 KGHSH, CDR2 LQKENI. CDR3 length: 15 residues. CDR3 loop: CASSPRVARGDEQFF. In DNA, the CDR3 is TGTGCCAGCTCACCAAGGGTAGCCCGTGGCGATGAGCAGTTCTTC. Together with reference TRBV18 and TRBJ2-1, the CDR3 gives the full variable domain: NAGVMQNPRHLVRRRGQEARLRCSPMKGHSHVYWYRQLPEEGLKFMVYLQKENIIDESGMPKERFSAEFPKEGPSILRIQQVVRGDSAAYFCASSPRVARGDEQFFGPGTRLTVL.

CDR3 sequence (DNA): TGTGCCAGCAGATCTAACGGGTACAGCCGACTTAACTATGGCTACACCTTC. Amino acids: CASRSNGYSRLNYGYTF. The V and J genes are TRBV7-9 and TRBJ1-2; D is uncertain. CDR1 is SEHNR, CDR2 FQNEAQ, per germline (reference sequence). The CDR3 is made up of 17 amino acids. The V gene lost 6 bases and the J gene lost 1 base, with 21 bases spanning the gap.

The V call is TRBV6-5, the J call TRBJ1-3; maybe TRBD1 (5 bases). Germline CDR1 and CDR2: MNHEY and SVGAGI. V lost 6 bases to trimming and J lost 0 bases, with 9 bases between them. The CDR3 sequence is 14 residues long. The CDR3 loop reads CASRPQVSGNTIYF. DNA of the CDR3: TGTGCCAGCAGGCCACAGGTCTCTGGAAACACCATATATTTT.

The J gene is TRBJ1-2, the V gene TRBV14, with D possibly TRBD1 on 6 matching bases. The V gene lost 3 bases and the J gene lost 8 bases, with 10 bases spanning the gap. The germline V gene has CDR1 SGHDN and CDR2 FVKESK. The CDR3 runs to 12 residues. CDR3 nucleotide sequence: TGTGCCAGCAGCCAGACAGGTTGGGGCTACACCTTC. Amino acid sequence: CASSQTGWGYTF.

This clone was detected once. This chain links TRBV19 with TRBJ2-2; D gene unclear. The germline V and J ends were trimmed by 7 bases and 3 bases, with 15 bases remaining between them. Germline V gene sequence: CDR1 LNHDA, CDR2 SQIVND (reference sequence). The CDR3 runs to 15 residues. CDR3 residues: CASIGPLPYTGELFF. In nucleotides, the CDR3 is TGTGCCAGTATCGGGCCGCTTCCCTACACCGGGGAGCTGTTTTTT.

The CDR3 reads CASSPPKTGMFSYEQYF. Written as DNA, the CDR3 is TGTGCCAGCTCACCACCGAAAACGGGGATGTTCTCCTACGAGCAGTACTTC. V gene TRBV18 combines with J gene TRBJ2-7, with a weak D call TRBD2 (5 bases). The CDR3 runs 17 residues. V dropped 0 bases and J dropped 0 bases, with 15 bases sitting between them. The germline V gene has CDR1 KGHSH and CDR2 LQKENI.

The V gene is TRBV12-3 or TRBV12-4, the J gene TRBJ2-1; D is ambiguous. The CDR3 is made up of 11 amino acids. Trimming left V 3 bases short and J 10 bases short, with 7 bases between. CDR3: CASSLMAEQFF. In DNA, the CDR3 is TGTGCCAGCAGTTTGATGGCGGAGCAGTTCTTC.

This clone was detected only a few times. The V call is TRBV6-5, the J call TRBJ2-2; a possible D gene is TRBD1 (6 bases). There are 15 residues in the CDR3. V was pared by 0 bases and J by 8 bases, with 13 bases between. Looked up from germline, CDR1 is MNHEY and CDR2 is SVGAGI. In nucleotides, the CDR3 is TGTGCCAGCAGTTACTCGTTCCAGGGGATAGGGGAGCTGTTTTTT. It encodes CASSYSFQGIGELFF.

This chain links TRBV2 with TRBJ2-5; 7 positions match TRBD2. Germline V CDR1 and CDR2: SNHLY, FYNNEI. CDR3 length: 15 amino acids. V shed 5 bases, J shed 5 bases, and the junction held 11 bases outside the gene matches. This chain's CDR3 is CASSLTSMRSETQYF. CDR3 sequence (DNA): TGTGCCAGCAGTCTGACTAGCATGCGCTCGGAGACCCAGTACTTC.

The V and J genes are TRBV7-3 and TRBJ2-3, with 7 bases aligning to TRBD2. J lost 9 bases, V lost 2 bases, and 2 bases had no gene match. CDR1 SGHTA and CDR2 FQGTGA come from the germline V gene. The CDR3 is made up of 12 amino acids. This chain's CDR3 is CASSLWGGTQYF. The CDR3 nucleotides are TGTGCCAGCAGCTTATGGGGAGGGACGCAGTATTTT.

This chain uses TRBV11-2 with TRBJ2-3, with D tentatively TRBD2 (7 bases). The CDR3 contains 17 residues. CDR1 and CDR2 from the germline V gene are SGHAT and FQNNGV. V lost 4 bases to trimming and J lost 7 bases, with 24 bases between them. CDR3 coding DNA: TGTGCCAGCAGCTCCCAGGGGAGGGGCCCCGCCACGAATACGCAGTATTTT. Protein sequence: CASSSQGRGPATNTQYF.

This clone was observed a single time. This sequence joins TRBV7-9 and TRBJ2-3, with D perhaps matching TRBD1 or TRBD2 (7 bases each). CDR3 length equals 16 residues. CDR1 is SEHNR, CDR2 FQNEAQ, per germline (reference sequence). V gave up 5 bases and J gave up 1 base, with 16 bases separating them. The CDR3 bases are TGTGCCAGCAGCCCAGGGGGACTACCGGGCACAGATACGCAGTATTTT. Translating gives CASSPGGLPGTDTQYF.

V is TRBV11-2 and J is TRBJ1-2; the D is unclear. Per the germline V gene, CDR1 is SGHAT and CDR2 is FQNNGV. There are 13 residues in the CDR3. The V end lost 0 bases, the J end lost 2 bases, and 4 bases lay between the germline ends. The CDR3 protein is CASSLDSNYGYTF. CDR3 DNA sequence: TGTGCCAGCAGCTTAGACAGCAACTATGGCTACACCTTC.

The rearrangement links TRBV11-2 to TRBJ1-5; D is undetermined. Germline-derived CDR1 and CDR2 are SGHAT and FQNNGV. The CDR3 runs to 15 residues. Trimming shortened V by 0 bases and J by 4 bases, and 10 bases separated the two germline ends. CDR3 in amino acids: CASSLDLGGNQPQHF. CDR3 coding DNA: TGTGCCAGCAGCTTAGATTTGGGAGGGAATCAGCCCCAGCATTTT.

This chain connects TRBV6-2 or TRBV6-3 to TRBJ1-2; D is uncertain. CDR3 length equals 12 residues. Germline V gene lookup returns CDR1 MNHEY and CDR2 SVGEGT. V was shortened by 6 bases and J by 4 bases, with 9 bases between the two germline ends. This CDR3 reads CASSRTGYGYTF. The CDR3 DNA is TGTGCCAGCAGCCGAACGGGCTATGGCTACACCTTC.

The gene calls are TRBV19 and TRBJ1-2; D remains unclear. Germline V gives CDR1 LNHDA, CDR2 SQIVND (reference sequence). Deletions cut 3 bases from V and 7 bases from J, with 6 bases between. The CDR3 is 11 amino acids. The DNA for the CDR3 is TGTGCCAGTAGTATGAGTGGTGGCTACACCTTC. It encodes CASSMSGGYTF.

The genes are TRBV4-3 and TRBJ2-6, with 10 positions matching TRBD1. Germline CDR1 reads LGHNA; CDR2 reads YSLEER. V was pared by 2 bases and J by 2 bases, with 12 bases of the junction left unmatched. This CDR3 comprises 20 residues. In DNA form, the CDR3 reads TGCGCCAGCAGCCAATTACCTGTCGGGACAGGGGTTGCTGGGGCCAACGTCCTGACTTTC. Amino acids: CASSQLPVGTGVAGANVLTF.

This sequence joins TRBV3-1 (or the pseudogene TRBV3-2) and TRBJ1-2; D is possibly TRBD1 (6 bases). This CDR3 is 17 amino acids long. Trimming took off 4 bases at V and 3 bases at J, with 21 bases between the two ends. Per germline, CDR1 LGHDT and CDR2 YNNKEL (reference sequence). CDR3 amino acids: CASSPTGMVGSHYGYTF. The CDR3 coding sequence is TGTGCCAGCAGCCCCACAGGGATGGTAGGTTCGCACTATGGCTACACCTTC.